The present entry profiles one TCR beta chain with its context. Trimming pared 8 bases from V and 6 bases from J, leaving 10 bases between. The CDR3 sequence is 11 residues long. Germline CDR1 reads MDHEN; CDR2 reads SYDVKM. Authors' methods: Reference gene primer amplification gave nucleated cell count estimates. Assay used: immunoSEQ multiplex PCR; TCRdb lists only in-frame clones, some missing. The V and J calls and clone size come from that table; D and trimming were worked out from the DNA. The table has approximately 500,000 clones, roughly nine tenths seen once. Seattle cases were enrolled at active infection and followed longitudinally. This specimen comes from a study of blood T cell repertoires in COVID-19. In the study overall: From the United States, Italy and Spain came samples of acute and convalescent COVID-19.

The sequencing input was peripheral blood. The V call is TRBV28, the J call TRBJ1-2; maybe TRBD1 (6 bases). This receptor was obtained from a woman aged 50 to 60 with COVID-19, enrolled during active disease. CDR3 nucleotides: TGTGCCAGCTACACAGGGAATGGCTACACCTTC. Translated: CASYTGNGYTF.